The 13 T cell receptor beta chains below were found in one sample sequenced in a study of cytomegalovirus exposure and HLA in healthy donors. The PCR had 60 Vbeta and 13 Jbeta primers. Assay: immunoSEQ multiplex PCR; the TCRdb copy retains only in-frame clones and omits some. The profile covers about 280,000 clones, with 85% to 90% appearing a single time and more than 2% taken by the ten largest. Sequencing input: PBMCs. These TCRs come from a woman between 18 and 29 years old in good health and CMV-seronegative.

The chain carries TRBV4-2 and TRBJ2-7; TRBD2 matches 9 bases. This CDR3 has 14 residues. The J segment lost 4 bases and the V segment lost 2 bases, leaving 3 bases of the junction unmatched. Germline V gene data show CDR1 as LGHNA and CDR2 as YNFKEQ. CDR3 protein: CASSQSGGPYEQYF. CDR3 bases: TGTGCCAGCAGCCAAAGCGGGGGGCCTTACGAGCAGTACTTC.

V usage is TRBV29-1 and J usage is TRBJ2-1; the match to TRBD2 covers 8 bases. The junction had 15 bases not matched to a gene; V was cut back by 3 bases and J by 5 bases. Germline CDR1 and CDR2: SQVTM and ANQGSEA. The CDR3 totals 17 residues. In DNA form, the CDR3 reads TGCAGCGTTGAGGTTCGGGCCTACGGGGGGGGAAACAATGAGCAGTTCTTC. This gives the protein CSVEVRAYGGGNNEQFF.

The chain joins TRBV13 to TRBJ1-1; TRBD1 matches 7 bases. The CDR3 is 15 amino acids. The trim removed 1 base at V and 1 base at J, leaving 3 bases unmatched. CDR1 PRHDT and CDR2 FYEKMQ come from the germline V gene (reference sequence). The CDR3 DNA reads TGTGCCAGCAGCTTAGAGGGGGCGGGGAACACTGAAGCTTTCTTT. It encodes CASSLEGAGNTEAFF. Full variable domain (rest looked up from reference TRBV13 and TRBJ1-1): AAGVIQSPRHLIKEKRETATLKCYPIPRHDTVYWYQQGPGQDPQFLISFYEKMQSDKGSIPDRFSAQQFSDYHSELNMSSLELGDSALYFCASSLEGAGNTEAFFGQGTRLTVV.

The chain carries TRBV29-1 and TRBJ1-2, with D maybe TRBD1 (5 bases). Trimming removed 4 bases at V and 7 bases at J, with 16 bases between. Germline CDR1 reads SQVTM; CDR2 reads ANQGSEA. The CDR3 has 13 residues. The CDR3 nucleotides are TGCAGCGTTGGAGGCAGGGAGGAAGGTGGCTACACCTTC. It codes for CSVGGREEGGYTF. Full variable domain (outside the CDR3, taken from reference TRBV29-1 and TRBJ1-2): SAVISQKPSRDICQRGTSLTIQCQVDSQVTMMFWYRQQPGQSLTLIATANQGSEATYESGFVIDKFPISRPNLTFSTLTVSNMSPEDSSIYLCSVGGREEGGYTFGSGTRLTVV.

This clone occurred once. This chain links TRBV9 with TRBJ1-2; 7 nucleotides agree with TRBD1. The CDR3 is 16 residues long. Germline V gene sequence: CDR1 SGDLS, CDR2 YYNGEE. J was trimmed by 4 bases and V by 0 bases; bases with no gene match: 9. This CDR3 is CASSVALTGAVYGYTF. CDR3 sequence (DNA): TGTGCCAGCAGCGTAGCCCTCACAGGGGCCGTCTATGGCTACACCTTC.

In nucleotides, the CDR3 is TGTGCCAGCAGTTTTCGACGGACAGGGACTTACACTGAAGCTTTCTTT. It specifies CASSFRRTGTYTEAFF. The chain employs TRBV6-5 and TRBJ1-1; 8 positions agree with TRBD1. V was pared by 4 bases and J by 3 bases, with 10 bases of the junction left unmatched. The germline gives CDR1 MNHEY, CDR2 SVGAGI. The CDR3 is 16 residues long.

The chain couples TRBV19 to TRBJ2-5; D perhaps matches TRBD2 (5 bases). Deletions cut 3 bases from V and 5 bases from J, with 13 bases between. This CDR3 is built from 14 residues. Per germline, CDR1 LNHDA and CDR2 SQIVND (reference sequence). The CDR3 spells CASSIPGGTETQYF. The CDR3 DNA reads TGTGCCAGTAGTATCCCCGGAGGTACCGAGACCCAGTACTTC. The variable domain in full, completed from reference TRBV19 and TRBJ2-5, reads DGGITQSPKYLFRKEGQNVTLSCEQNLNHDAMYWYRQDPGQGLRLIYYSQIVNDFQKGDIAEGYSVSREKKESFPLTVTSAQKNPTAFYLCASSIPGGTETQYFGPGTRLLVL.

The V gene is TRBV30, the J gene TRBJ2-7; 8 bases are shared with TRBD2. This CDR3 spans 13 amino acids. The V gene's germline CDR1 is GTSNPN and CDR2 SVGIG (reference sequence). The trim removed 3 bases at V and 5 bases at J, leaving 6 bases unmatched. The CDR3 DNA reads as TGTGCCTGGAGCCTCGGGGGGGCAAACGAGCAGTACTTC. Residues: CAWSLGGANEQYF. Full variable domain (missing parts from reference TRBV30 and TRBJ2-7): SQTIHQWPATLVQPVGSPLSLECTVEGTSNPNLYWYRQAAGRGLQLLFYSVGIGQISSEVPQNLSASRPQDRQFILSSKKLLLSDSGFYLCAWSLGGANEQYFGPGTRLTVT.

This chain uses TRBV27 with TRBJ2-1; possibly TRBD2 for D (5 bases). Germline lookup yields CDR1 MNHEY and CDR2 SMNVEV (reference sequence). V lost 3 bases to trimming and J lost 1 base, with 10 bases between them. The CDR3 runs 15 residues. The CDR3 nucleotides read TGTGCCAGCAGTTTCTTCGAGGGTTCCTACAATGAGCAGTTCTTC. This gives the protein CASSFFEGSYNEQFF.

V gene TRBV5-6 combines with J gene TRBJ2-3; TRBD2 matches 10 bases. The ends lost 2 bases at V and 6 bases at J; junction bases unmatched: 6. CDR3 length: 15 residues. Germline V CDR1 and CDR2: SGHDT, YYEEEE. The CDR3 region has the DNA TGTGCCAGCAGCTTTCAGCGGGGGGGCCTGGATACGCAGTATTTT. It is translated as CASSFQRGGLDTQYF.

The chain joins TRBV6-4 to TRBJ1-3; possible D gene TRBD1, 5 bases. In germline, CDR1 is MRHNA, CDR2 SNTAGT. CDR3 size: 15 residues. The germline V and J ends were trimmed by 5 bases and 3 bases, with 14 bases remaining between them. The CDR3 here is CASSPGGDGGNTIYF. CDR3 sequence (DNA): TGTGCCAGCAGTCCGGGGGGAGATGGTGGAAACACCATATATTTT.

This sequence joins TRBV19 and TRBJ2-7; 7 bases match TRBD1. CDR1 is LNHDA, CDR2 SQIVND, per germline (reference sequence). With V trimmed by 5 bases and J by 2 bases, 18 bases remained unmatched. The CDR3 is 18 residues long. In DNA form, the CDR3 reads TGTGCCAGTAGTCCCCGGACAGGTCAACTCCCAAAGACCTACGAGCAGTACTTC. Translating gives CASSPRTGQLPKTYEQYF. The full variable domain, with the rest looked up from reference TRBV19 and TRBJ2-7, is DGGITQSPKYLFRKEGQNVTLSCEQNLNHDAMYWYRQDPGQGLRLIYYSQIVNDFQKGDIAEGYSVSREKKESFPLTVTSAQKNPTAFYLCASSPRTGQLPKTYEQYFGPGTRLTVT.

The genes are TRBV6-1 and TRBJ2-5; D ambiguous. The CDR3 extends over 13 amino acids. V was shortened by 7 bases and J by 4 bases, with 13 bases between the two germline ends. Germline V gene data show CDR1 as MNHNS and CDR2 as SASEGT. DNA for the CDR3: TGTGCCAGCATCTCAGGCTGGCGAGAGACCCAGTACTTC. Encoded protein: CASISGWRETQYF.